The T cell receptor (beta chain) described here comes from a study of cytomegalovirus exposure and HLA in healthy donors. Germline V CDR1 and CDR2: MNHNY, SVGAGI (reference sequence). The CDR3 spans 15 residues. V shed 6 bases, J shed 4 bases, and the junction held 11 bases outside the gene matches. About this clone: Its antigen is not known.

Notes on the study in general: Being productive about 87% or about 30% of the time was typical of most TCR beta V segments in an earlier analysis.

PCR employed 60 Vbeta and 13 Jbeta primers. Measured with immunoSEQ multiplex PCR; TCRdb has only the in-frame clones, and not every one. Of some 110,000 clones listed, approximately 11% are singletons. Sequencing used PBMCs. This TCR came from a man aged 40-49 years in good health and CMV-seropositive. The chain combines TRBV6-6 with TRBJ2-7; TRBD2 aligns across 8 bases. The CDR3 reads CASSPALAALYEQYF. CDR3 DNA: TGTGCCAGCAGCCCAGCACTAGCGGCTTTGTACGAGCAGTACTTC.